This passage covers 18 T cell receptor beta chains from one sample sequenced in a study of technical replicates of blood from several donors (dated by TCRdb to 2015 to 2018). The library was generated by the immunoSEQ multiplex PCR assay. Entries here come from immuneACCESS through TCRdb and include only in-frame sequences with V and J called. Some clones fail to appear in such tables; in the studies checked, an unresolved V gene covers under half of the shortfall, and the cause of the remainder is unknown. The sample table holds approximately 84,000 clones, of which 98% were seen once. The ten largest clones take up around 0.15% of the sample. Source material: T cells isolated from PBMCs. All receptors come from a human donor in good health.

The rearrangement links TRBV7-6 to TRBJ1-2; D is unresolved. This CDR3 is built from 12 residues. From germline, CDR1 is SGHVS and CDR2 FNYEAQ. Trimming left V 5 bases short and J 10 bases short, with 14 bases between. The CDR3 sequence is CASSPRRLAYTF. In DNA, the CDR3 is TGTGCCAGCAGCCCTAGACGGTTGGCCTACACCTTC.

The chain has TRBV19 and TRBJ2-1; TRBD1 agrees at 8 bases. This CDR3 has 15 amino acids. The J segment lost 0 bases and the V segment lost 5 bases, leaving 3 bases of the junction unmatched. Germline CDR1 and CDR2: LNHDA and SQIVND (reference sequence). This CDR3 is CASSVTGGSYNEQFF. DNA for the CDR3: TGTGCCAGTAGTGTCACAGGGGGCTCCTACAATGAGCAGTTCTTC.

The V and J genes are TRBV19 and TRBJ2-3; 9 positions agree with TRBD1. Germline trimming cut 10 bases from V and 4 bases from J; bases unmatched to any gene: 9. The CDR3 spans 14 residues. From germline, CDR1 is LNHDA and CDR2 SQIVND (reference sequence). The CDR3 sequence: CATEPGQGADTQYF. The CDR3 nucleotides are TGTGCCACCGAACCGGGACAGGGTGCAGATACGCAGTATTTT.

The chain combines TRBV29-1 with TRBJ2-5; a weak D match, TRBD2 (5 bases). V gave up 5 bases and J gave up 5 bases, with 9 bases separating them. The CDR3 consists of 11 residues. Germline CDR1 reads SQVTM; CDR2 reads ANQGSEA. This CDR3 reads CSVLAEETQYF. Written as DNA, the CDR3 is TGCAGCGTTCTAGCTGAGGAGACCCAGTACTTC.

The gene calls are TRBV7-9 and TRBJ2-6; tentatively, D is TRBD1 (8 bases). This CDR3 contains 15 residues. Trimming took off 3 bases at V and 11 bases at J, with 17 bases between the two ends. Germline CDR1 is SEHNR and CDR2 is FQNEAQ (reference sequence). CDR3 nucleotide sequence: TGTGCCAGCAGCTTCTCGGACAGGGAGGGCCACGTCCTGACTTTC. It specifies CASSFSDREGHVLTF. Full variable domain (remainder filled in from reference TRBV7-9 and TRBJ2-6): DTGVSQNPRHKITKRGQNVTFRCDPISEHNRLYWYRQTLGQGPEFLTYFQNEAQLEKSRLLSDRFSAERPKGSFSTLEIQRTEQGDSAMYLCASSFSDREGHVLTFGAGSRLTVL.

This clone was seen a few times. This chain links TRBV11-2 with TRBJ1-3, with TRBD1 as a possible D gene (6 bases). The CDR3 has 14 amino acids. CDR1 and CDR2 from the germline V gene are SGHAT and FQNNGV. Deletions cut 4 bases from V and 0 bases from J, with 7 bases between. This chain's CDR3 is CASSSGHSGNTIYF. DNA of the CDR3: TGTGCCAGCAGCTCGGGACACTCTGGAAACACCATATATTTT.

V is TRBV5-1 and J is TRBJ2-3; TRBD2 agrees at 7 bases. In germline, CDR1 is SGHRS, CDR2 YFSETQ. V lost 4 bases and J lost 3; bases outside the gene matches: 5. The CDR3 consists of 14 residues. CDR3 region: CASSPRDYTDTQYF. CDR3 coding DNA: TGCGCCAGCAGCCCCCGGGACTATACAGATACGCAGTATTTT. Drawing the rest from reference TRBV5-1 and TRBJ2-3, the complete variable domain is KAGVTQTPRYLIKTRGQQVTLSCSPISGHRSVSWYQQTPGQGLQFLFEYFSETQRNKGNFPGRFSGRQFSNSRSEMNVSTLELGDSALYLCASSPRDYTDTQYFGPGTRLTVL.

V and J are TRBV18 and TRBJ2-5, with TRBD2 as a possible D gene (7 bases). The germline V gene has CDR1 KGHSH and CDR2 LQKENI. CDR3 length: 14 amino acids. The V and J ends lost 3 bases and 2 bases respectively, with 10 bases between them. The CDR3, as DNA: TGTGCCAGCTCACCCGGGGGGCGGCAAGAGACCCAGTACTTC. Protein: CASSPGGRQETQYF.

V gene TRBV2 combines with J gene TRBJ2-7; 13 bases map to TRBD2. CDR1 and CDR2 (germline): SNHLY, FYNNEI. This CDR3 is 15 amino acids long. With V trimmed by 6 bases and J by 6 bases, 8 bases remained unmatched. CDR3 residues: CASSPRTSGSSEQYF. The CDR3 coding sequence is TGTGCCAGCAGCCCTAGGACTAGCGGGAGTAGCGAGCAGTACTTC.

The chain uses TRBV5-1 and TRBJ2-4, with a possible D match to TRBD1 (6 bases). The germline CDR1 and CDR2 sequences are SGHRS and YFSETQ. This CDR3 region has 16 residues. Between the trimmed V and J ends, which lost 0 bases and 5 bases, there was a span of 15 bases. CDR3 bases: TGCGCCAGCAGCTTGGTTGGCAGGGGTTTCCAAAACATTCAGTACTTC. This gives the protein CASSLVGRGFQNIQYF.

V and J are TRBV7-2 and TRBJ2-7, with D perhaps matching TRBD2 (6 bases). Germline CDR1 SGHTA, CDR2 FQGNSA. Trimming stripped 6 bases from V and 4 bases from J, with 16 bases between. The length of the CDR3 is 14 residues. The CDR3 loop reads CASSTVSAGYEQYF. Written as DNA, the CDR3 is TGTGCCAGCAGTACTGTCAGTGCGGGGTACGAGCAGTACTTC.

V and J are TRBV27 and TRBJ2-1; 7 nucleotides match TRBD2. Germline CDR1 is MNHEY and CDR2 is SMNVEV (reference sequence). There are 12 residues in the CDR3. Trimming removed 8 bases from V and 8 bases from J; junction bases left unmatched: 6. CDR3 region: CASGEGGDEQFF. The CDR3 nucleotides read TGTGCCAGCGGGGAGGGTGGCGATGAGCAGTTCTTC.

In DNA, the CDR3 is TGTGCCAGCAGCTCAACCGGGGGGCTTGAAAAACTGTTTTTT. Its translation: CASSSTGGLEKLFF. V usage is TRBV9 and J usage is TRBJ1-4; D possibly corresponds to TRBD1 (6 bases). The CDR3 extends over 14 amino acids. Trimming pared 4 bases from V and 7 bases from J, leaving 14 bases between. Germline loops: CDR1 SGDLS, CDR2 YYNGEE.

This clone was picked up one time. The chain couples TRBV15 to TRBJ1-1; 7 bases line up with TRBD1. Trimming took 0 bases from V and 2 from J; bases not matched to a gene: 9. Germline CDR1 LNHNV, CDR2 YYDKDF (reference sequence). The CDR3 runs to 17 residues. The CDR3 reads CATSRDVVTGANTEAFF. The CDR3 DNA is TGTGCCACCAGCAGAGATGTGGTCACAGGGGCCAACACTGAAGCTTTCTTT.

In this sample, this clone turned up once. Written as DNA, the CDR3 is TGTGCCAGCAGTCCGGGTATGCCCCAGCCCCAGCATTTT. It codes for CASSPGMPQPQHF. The rearrangement links TRBV28 to TRBJ1-5, with D hard to call. Germline V gene lookup returns CDR1 MDHEN and CDR2 SYDVKM. Trimming removed 5 bases from V and 7 bases from J, with 12 bases in between. The CDR3 has 13 residues.

The chain employs TRBV28 and TRBJ2-3; D is uncertain. V lost 6 bases and J lost 5, with 12 bases in between. Germline V lookup: CDR1 MDHEN, CDR2 SYDVKM. This CDR3 has 13 residues. CDR3 loop: CASSPISEDTQYF. The CDR3, as DNA: TGTGCCAGCAGCCCGATCAGCGAAGATACGCAGTATTTT.

The CDR3 DNA sequence: TGTGCCAGCAGTATGACAGAATATAATGAAAAACTGTTTTTT. Translating it yields CASSMTEYNEKLFF. The chain is built from TRBV6-1 and TRBJ1-4; the D gene is possibly TRBD1 (5 bases). V was shortened by 5 bases and J by 4 bases, with 11 bases between the two germline ends. CDR3 length: 14 residues. Germline V gives CDR1 MNHNS, CDR2 SASEGT.

The chain recombines TRBV6-6 with TRBJ2-7; TRBD2 agrees at 10 bases. CDR1 and CDR2 from the germline V gene are MNHNY and SVGAGI (reference sequence). Trimming took 4 bases from V and 4 from J; bases not matched to a gene: 7. CDR3 length: 15 residues. The CDR3 nucleotides are TGTGCCAGCAGTTTGCAGCCAGCGGGAGGGTACGAGCAGTACTTC. Its translation: CASSLQPAGGYEQYF.